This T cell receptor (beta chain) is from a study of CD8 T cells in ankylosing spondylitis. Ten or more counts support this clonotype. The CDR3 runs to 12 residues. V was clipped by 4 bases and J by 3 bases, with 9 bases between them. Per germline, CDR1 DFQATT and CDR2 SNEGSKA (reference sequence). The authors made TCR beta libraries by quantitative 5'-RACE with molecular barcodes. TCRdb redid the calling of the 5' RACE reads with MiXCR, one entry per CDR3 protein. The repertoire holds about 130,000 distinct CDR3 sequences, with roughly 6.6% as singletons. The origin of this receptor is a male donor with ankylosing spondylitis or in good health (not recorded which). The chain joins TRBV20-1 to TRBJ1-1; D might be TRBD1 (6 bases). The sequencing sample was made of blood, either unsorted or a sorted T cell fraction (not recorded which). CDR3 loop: CSANRAHTEAFF. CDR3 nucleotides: TGCAGTGCTAACAGGGCTCACACTGAAGCTTTCTTT.